This T cell receptor (beta chain) was captured in a study of T cell changes during pregnancy in multiple sclerosis. This CDR3 comprises 16 residues. J lost 0 bases, V lost 2 bases, and 1 base had no gene match. Germline CDR1 reads MGHRA; CDR2 reads YSYEKL. The method was immunoSEQ multiplex PCR; TCRdb's version includes in-frame clones alone and lacks a portion of them. The sample includes 55,000 to 65,000 clones, 94% of them seen just once. The source material was CD8+ T cells from peripheral blood mononuclear cells, sampled in the third trimester of pregnancy. The V gene is TRBV4-1, the J gene TRBJ2-7, with 13 bases that match TRBD2. This TCR was sampled from a female donor with multiple sclerosis, enrolled in a pregnancy study. The CDR3 loop is CASSQRTSGSSYEQYF. CDR3 coding DNA: TGCGCCAGCAGCCAACGGACTAGCGGGAGCTCCTACGAGCAGTACTTC.